This T cell receptor (beta chain) was sequenced during a study of cytomegalovirus exposure and HLA in healthy donors. There are 14 residues in the CDR3. The donors (healthy individuals) were bone marrow donors. A multiplex PCR was run with 60 Vbeta primers and 13 Jbeta primers. TCRdb's copy holds only in-frame clones and misses some; the assay was immunoSEQ multiplex PCR. The sample contains about 110,000 clones, around 82% of which appear only once. Sequenced: PBMCs. This receptor was identified in a man aged 45-60 years in good health and CMV-seronegative. The chain has TRBV21-1 and TRBJ2-7; TRBD2, the table's D call, lacks a check against the DNA. TRBV21-1 is a pseudogene segment. The CDR3 DNA reads as TGTGCCAGCAGCCCGAGGGACTGGGTCTACGAGCAGTACTTC. Translating it yields CASSPRDWVYEQYF.